The clone carrying this T cell receptor beta chain was counted ten times or more. The target antigen is unknown. This sample was taken from a study of T cell repertoires in cytomegalovirus infection. From the reads, TCRdb called clonotypes with MiXCR, one entry per CDR3 protein. The sample has approximately 500,000 distinct CDR3 sequences; about 15% are singletons. Study-wide results and caveats: The response measured ex vivo was dominated by TCR beta clonotypes (HLA-C-restricted and CMV-specific).

V dropped 1 base and J dropped 4; count of bases not matched to a gene: 6. CDR3 size: 16 residues. The germline V gene encodes CDR1 SGHAT and CDR2 FQNNGV. The receptor was isolated from a human donor in good health (CMV status not recorded). Some clones in this sample may be carry-over from other donors' samples. The sample was CD8+ T cells from PBMCs. The chain recombines TRBV11-2 with TRBJ2-1, with 8 bases fitting TRBD1. The CDR3: CASSLVTGTGYNEQFF. The CDR3 region has the DNA TGTGCCAGCAGCTTAGTCACCGGGACAGGTTACAATGAGCAGTTCTTC.